Included here is one TCR beta chain sequence, with context. There is no known antigen for this receptor. No qualities accompany the bases; no much larger clone lies one base away. A second Seattle source provided samples from volunteer blood donors who had recovered from COVID-19. Each collaborating institution followed its own protocols to collect whole blood in K2EDTA tubes. Collaborator samples were shipped for TCRbeta analysis as frozen whole blood, isolated PBMCs, or DNA extracted from either sample type. TCRbeta CDR3 regions were amplified from genomic DNA using the immunoSEQ Assay, a bias-controlled multiplex PCR. The study's own analysis went as follows. Within the assay, amplification of reference gene primers was used to estimate how many nucleated cells each sample contained. To quantify the absolute abundance of each unique TCRbeta CDR3 rearrangement, sequence reads were collapsed and filtered. For each sample, productive Simpson clonality was calculated by taking the square root of Simpson's diversity index across productive rearrangements. Here the immuneACCESS table is served through TCRdb, limited to in-frame sequences with V and J called. Missing clones are a known gap in these copies; in checked studies unresolved V genes cover under half, and the rest lacks a known reason. V, J and clone size derive from that table, while D and trimming were established from the DNA sequence. Recorded for this sample are 150,000 to 200,000 clones; roughly 89% of them occurred a single time. The ten largest account for approximately 4.1% of the sample.

This sample stems from a study of blood T cell repertoires in COVID-19 (dated by TCRdb to 2018 to 2020). About the study as a whole: The collaborator samples originated in the United States, Italy and Spain and spanned the acute and convalescent phases of COVID-19. The material from the prospective study consisted of cDNA or gDNA derived from T cells, B-cell-depleted T cells, or PBMCs. Where HLA class I and class II types were available, the types were taken from metadata supplied by the sample provider, not from assay-based typing. The samples were drawn from two sources: the first 160 participants of the ongoing ImmuneRACE study, and 1,200 or so subjects contributed by 6 global collaborators. The repertoires were released in a freely available public database intended as a resource for research on the immune response to SARS-CoV-2. Deeply sampled blood TCRbeta repertoires from subjects exposed to, actively infected with, or recovered from COVID-19 were included in the dataset. The sample metadata nearly always contained a de-identified subject ID, COVID-19 status, age in years and sex. Broad study findings and their caveats: How much clinical and demographic metadata was included differed by source and by participant, and the metadata was provided uncurated.

Reading from cysteine to phenylalanine, the CDR3 counts 20 amino acids. CDR3 DNA is the only sequence kept; it has 60 bases, read in frame from the first base. Clipping removes 0 bases from V and 4 bases from J, with 16 as the unmatched junction base count. Sequencing input: peripheral blood. The TCR comes from a woman aged 55-69 years who had recovered from COVID-19. The V gene is TRBV23-1 and the J gene is TRBJ2-2; TRBD1 agrees with 8 junctional bases. TRBV23-1 is an ORF; its function is uncertain. The DNA reads as follows: TGCGCCAGCAGTCAATCCGCGCGTGAGACTACAGGGGGTGGCACCGGGGAGCTGTTTTTT. Translated, it reads CASSQSARETTGGGTGELFF.